The 18 T cell receptor beta chains reported below all come from one sample, sequenced in a study of cytomegalovirus exposure and HLA in healthy donors. Primers for the PCR totalled 60 Vbeta and 13 Jbeta. Repertoires were generated with immunoSEQ multiplex PCR, while TCRdb's copy carries only in-frame clones and drops some. The sample has 150,000 to 200,000 clones, just under 85% seen once. Material for sequencing was PBMCs. All receptors come from a girl aged 5 to 17 in good health and CMV-seropositive.

About this clone itself: The sample holds other DNA sequences that translate to the same CDR3. The chain combines TRBV5-1 with TRBJ1-2; a weak D match, TRBD1 (6 bases). CDR1 and CDR2 from the germline V gene are SGHRS and YFSETQ. Trimming removed 2 bases at V and 7 bases at J, with 15 bases between. This CDR3 contains 14 residues. CDR3 region: CASSFGTGGSGYTF. CDR3 bases: TGCGCCAGCAGCTTTGGGACGGGGGGCAGTGGCTACACCTTC.

This chain joins TRBV6-6 and TRBJ1-2; 8 bases line up with TRBD1. Germline trimming cut 7 bases from V and 7 bases from J; bases unmatched to any gene: 11. This CDR3 spans 14 amino acids. CDR1 is MNHNY, CDR2 SVGAGI, per germline (reference sequence). The CDR3 sequence: CASTSGQGVGGYTF. The CDR3 coding sequence is TGTGCCAGCACTAGCGGACAGGGAGTGGGTGGCTACACCTTC.

V usage is TRBV20-1 and J usage is TRBJ1-1; unclear D gene. Trimming shortened V by 7 bases and J by 11 bases, and 11 bases separated the two germline ends. This CDR3 spans 9 amino acids. The germline gives CDR1 DFQATT, CDR2 SNEGSKA (reference sequence). Here the CDR3 DNA reads TGCAGTGTTAAAGCATTGGCTTTCTTT. Translating gives CSVKALAFF.

Notes on this clone: Its ends do not fully match the called genes, so a read error is possible. The V gene is TRBV6-1, the J gene TRBJ1-2; a weak D match, TRBD1 (6 bases). Germline assignment: CDR1 MNHNS and CDR2 SASEGT. This CDR3 has 12 residues. In DNA, the CDR3 is TGTGCCACCATCGACTCAAGACAGGTCTTACGTTTC. Protein sequence: CATIDSRQVLRF.

This clone was seen only once. CDR3 DNA sequence: TGTGCCAGCAGTGAATCCCATCATACGCAGTATTTT. Protein product: CASSESHHTQYF. The genes are TRBV25-1 and TRBJ2-3; D remains ambiguous. The CDR3 extends over 12 amino acids. V was clipped by 1 base and J by 7 bases, with 6 bases between them. From germline, CDR1 is MGHDK and CDR2 SYGVNS.

A few counts support this clone. V usage is TRBV4-1 and J usage is TRBJ1-2; no firm D call. The V gene's germline CDR1 is MGHRA and CDR2 YSYEKL. This CDR3 is 17 amino acids long. Trimming cost V 1 base and J 0 bases, with 15 bases left between them. The CDR3 here is CASSQGVRGNSNYGYTF. In DNA form, the CDR3 reads TGCGCCAGCAGCCAAGGCGTCCGAGGCAACTCTAACTATGGCTACACCTTC.

In this sample, this clone turned up once. This chain joins TRBV6-5 and TRBJ2-1, with D maybe TRBD2 (6 bases). Germline assignment: CDR1 MNHEY and CDR2 SVGAGI. The CDR3 runs 14 residues. V was pared by 7 bases and J by 5 bases, with 15 bases between. CDR3 sequence reads: CASTRSLANNEQFF. Written as DNA, the CDR3 is TGTGCCAGCACCAGAAGTCTAGCGAACAATGAGCAGTTCTTC.

This clone appeared a few times. This rearrangement joins TRBV6-1 to TRBJ2-6; a possible D gene is TRBD1 (5 bases). Germline V gene sequence: CDR1 MNHNS, CDR2 SASEGT. The CDR3 is 16 amino acids. Deletions cut 1 base from V and 0 bases from J, with 7 bases between. The CDR3 sequence: CASSEVGVSGANVLTF. As DNA, the CDR3 is TGTGCCAGCAGTGAAGTAGGGGTCTCTGGGGCCAACGTCCTGACTTTC.

In its sample, this clone was seen once. V usage is TRBV5-8 and J usage is TRBJ1-4; 7 bases map to TRBD1. In germline, CDR1 is SGHTS, CDR2 YDEGEE. After removal of 5 bases from V and 5 bases from J, the junction contained 9 bases not matched to a gene. The CDR3 spans 15 residues. The CDR3 DNA reads TGTGCCAGCAGGCTCCCTGGGACAGAGAATGAAAAACTGTTTTTT. Translation: CASRLPGTENEKLFF.

The chain joins TRBV9 to TRBJ1-2; tentatively, D is TRBD1 (6 bases). Trimming pared 4 bases from V and 6 bases from J, leaving 13 bases between. The CDR3 totals 13 residues. Germline V gene lookup returns CDR1 SGDLS and CDR2 YYNGEE. This CDR3 reads CASSPSGEHGYTF. CDR3 bases: TGTGCCAGCAGCCCGTCAGGGGAACATGGCTACACCTTC. The full variable domain, with the rest looked up from reference TRBV9 and TRBJ1-2, is DSGVTQTPKHLITATGQRVTLRCSPRSGDLSVYWYQQSLDQGLQFLIQYYNGEERAKGNILERFSAQQFPDLHSELNLSSLELGDSALYFCASSPSGEHGYTFGSGTRLTVV.

The rearrangement joins TRBV19 to TRBJ2-3; 8 bases are a match to TRBD2. V lost 11 bases to trimming and J lost 5 bases; unmatched junction nucleotides: 9. CDR1 and CDR2 from the germline V gene are LNHDA and SQIVND (reference sequence). This CDR3 is built from 13 residues. For the CDR3, the DNA is TGTGCCTGTTTGCGGGGGGCGAGAGATACGCAGTATTTT. This gives the protein CACLRGARDTQYF.

This clone showed up just once. J is TRBJ1-3 and V is TRBV6-1; 7 bases are a match to TRBD1. V gave up 6 bases and J gave up 0 bases; unmatched junction bases: 5. The CDR3 is 15 residues long. Germline assignment: CDR1 MNHNS and CDR2 SASEGT. CDR3 coding DNA: TGTGCCAGCAGAGTTGGACAGGACTCTGGAAACACCATATATTTT. Encoded protein: CASRVGQDSGNTIYF.

This clone was counted a single time. V usage is TRBV29-1 and J usage is TRBJ1-4, with TRBD1 matching over 8 bases. Germline CDR1 is SQVTM and CDR2 is ANQGSEA. The CDR3 is 16 residues long. V trimming: 2 bases; J trimming: 6 bases; junction bases outside the gene matches: 11. CDR3 sequence (DNA): TGCAGCGTTGAACTCCTTGAGGACAGGGTATATGAAAAACTGTTTTTT. It is translated as CSVELLEDRVYEKLFF.

The chain couples TRBV6-5 to TRBJ1-5; 9 positions agree with TRBD1. Trimming took 6 bases from V and 5 from J; bases not matched to a gene: 8. The CDR3 loop spans 15 amino acids. Germline V gives CDR1 MNHEY, CDR2 SVGAGI. The CDR3 nucleotides read TGTGCCAGCAGGTCGACAGGGGGGCGGCATCAGCCCCAGCATTTT. Residues: CASRSTGGRHQPQHF.

The chain recombines TRBV19 with TRBJ1-6, with a possible D match to TRBD1 (5 bases). There are 16 residues in the CDR3. V gave up 8 bases and J gave up 0 bases, with 14 bases separating them. Per the germline V gene, CDR1 is LNHDA and CDR2 is SQIVND (reference sequence). CDR3 sequence (DNA): TGTGCCAGTTCCCAGCTCAGGGACTCCTATAATTCACCCCTCCACTTT. Translated: CASSQLRDSYNSPLHF.

This sequence joins TRBV5-1 and TRBJ2-3; 9 bases line up with TRBD2. J was trimmed by 4 bases and V by 4 bases; bases with no gene match: 13. The CDR3 covers 17 residues. Germline V gene data show CDR1 as SGHRS and CDR2 as YFSETQ. The CDR3 DNA reads TGCGCCAGCAGCCCGTTGGGGCGGGGGGGCAGTGCAGATACGCAGTATTTT. Encoded protein: CASSPLGRGGSADTQYF.

The chain has TRBV2 and TRBJ2-5, with 13 bases fitting TRBD2. J gave up 4 bases and V 6 bases, and 5 bases lay outside the gene matches. Germline CDR1 and CDR2: SNHLY and FYNNEI. The CDR3 is made up of 15 amino acids. Here the CDR3 reads CASRPGLAGSETQYF. The CDR3 nucleotides are TGTGCCAGCAGACCGGGACTAGCGGGGTCAGAGACCCAGTACTTC.

This chain uses TRBV19 with TRBJ1-4, with D possibly being TRBD1 (5 bases). CDR3 length equals 14 residues. Germline V gene sequence: CDR1 LNHDA, CDR2 SQIVND (reference sequence). V shed 7 bases and J shed 8 bases, with 17 bases lying between them. CDR3: CASTGAGLLEKLFF. Written as DNA, the CDR3 is TGTGCCAGTACGGGCGCAGGGTTATTAGAAAAACTGTTTTTT.